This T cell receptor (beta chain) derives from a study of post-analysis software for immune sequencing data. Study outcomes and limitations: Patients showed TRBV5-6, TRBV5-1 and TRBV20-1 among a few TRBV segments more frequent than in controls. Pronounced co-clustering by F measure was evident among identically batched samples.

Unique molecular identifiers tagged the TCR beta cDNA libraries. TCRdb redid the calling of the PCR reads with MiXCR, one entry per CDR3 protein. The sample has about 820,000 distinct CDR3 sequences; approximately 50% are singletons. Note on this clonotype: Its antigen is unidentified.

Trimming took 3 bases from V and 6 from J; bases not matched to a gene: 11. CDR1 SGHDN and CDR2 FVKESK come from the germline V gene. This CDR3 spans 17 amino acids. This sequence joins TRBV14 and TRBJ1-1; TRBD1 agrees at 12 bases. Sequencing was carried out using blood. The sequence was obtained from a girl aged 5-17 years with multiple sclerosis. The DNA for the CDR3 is TGTGCCAGCAGCCACCGCCGGGACAGGGGGCAGGGCCCTGAAGCTTTCTTT. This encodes CASSHRRDRGQGPEAFF. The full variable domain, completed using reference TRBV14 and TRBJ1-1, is EAGVTQFPSHSVIEKGQTVTLRCDPISGHDNLYWYRRVMGKEIKFLLHFVKESKQDESGMPNNRFLAERTGGTYSTLKVQPAELEDSGVYFCASSHRRDRGQGPEAFFGQGTRLTVV.